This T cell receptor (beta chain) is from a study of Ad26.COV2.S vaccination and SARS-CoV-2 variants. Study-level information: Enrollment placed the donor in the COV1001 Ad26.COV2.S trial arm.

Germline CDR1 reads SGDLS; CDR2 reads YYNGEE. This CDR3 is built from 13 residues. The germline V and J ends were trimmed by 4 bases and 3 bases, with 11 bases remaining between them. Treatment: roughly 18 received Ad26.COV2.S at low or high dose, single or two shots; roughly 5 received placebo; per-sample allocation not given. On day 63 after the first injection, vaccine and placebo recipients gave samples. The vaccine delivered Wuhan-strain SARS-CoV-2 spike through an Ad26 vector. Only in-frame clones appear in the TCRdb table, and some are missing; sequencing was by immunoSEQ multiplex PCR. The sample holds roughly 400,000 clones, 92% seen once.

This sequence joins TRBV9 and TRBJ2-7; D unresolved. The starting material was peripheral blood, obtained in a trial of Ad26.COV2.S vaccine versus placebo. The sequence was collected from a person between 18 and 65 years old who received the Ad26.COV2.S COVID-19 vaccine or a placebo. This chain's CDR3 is CASSREGFYEQYF. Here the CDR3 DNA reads TGTGCCAGCAGCAGGGAAGGGTTCTACGAGCAGTACTTC. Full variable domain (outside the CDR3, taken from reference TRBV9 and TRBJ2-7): DSGVTQTPKHLITATGQRVTLRCSPRSGDLSVYWYQQSLDQGLQFLIQYYNGEERAKGNILERFSAQQFPDLHSELNLSSLELGDSALYFCASSREGFYEQYFGPGTRLTVT.